The text below deals with one TCR beta chain. Its cognate antigen is unknown. The source of the sample is a study of monozygotic twins with cystic fibrosis. Study overall: With roughly 16 PCR cycles, barcoded libraries came from about 3 micrograms of fragmented DNA. Overall study findings and caveats: Co-twins had the most similar V usage for 13 of 16 pairs, J for 8. Low clonality (median around 0.0095) suggested a mostly naive repertoire. Monozygotic CF twin pairs shared significantly more nucleotide-identical clonotypes than unrelated CF individuals did.

The repertoire was sequenced with immunoSEQ multiplex PCR; TCRdb's copy has only in-frame clones and lacks some. The profile shows tens of thousands of clones, more than 90% of them singletons. Germline V gene sequence: CDR1 MGHDK, CDR2 SYGVNS. The CDR3 is made up of 14 amino acids. With V trimmed by 6 bases and J by 9 bases, 7 bases remained unmatched. This sequence originates from a girl aged 2 to 10 with cystic fibrosis. Source material: blood. The rearrangement links TRBV25-1 to TRBJ2-1; 11 nucleotides match TRBD2. CDR3 nucleotides: TGTGCCAGCAGAACTAGCGGGAGTGGAGGTGAGCAGTTCTTC. Its protein product is CASRTSGSGGEQFF.